This T cell receptor beta chain came from a study of OX40 agonist ivuxolimab in advanced cancers. Findings and caveats of the study: Specificity for antigen went undetermined in the expanded peripheral T cells.

In the case of this clone: Its antigen is unknown.

The germline V gene encodes CDR1 MNHEY and CDR2 SVGAGI. The length of the CDR3 is 16 residues. Trimming pared 2 bases from V and 0 bases from J, leaving 11 bases between. Assay: immunoSEQ multiplex PCR; the TCRdb copy retains only in-frame clones and omits some. The repertoire holds roughly 60,000 clones, with about 86% as singletons. The source is an adult with an advanced solid tumor such as melanoma, head and neck, liver or kidney cancer. The chain uses TRBV6-5 and TRBJ1-3; a weak D match, TRBD1 (5 bases). The sequencing used CD4+ or CD8+ T cells sorted from blood, collected in a trial of the OX40 agonist ivuxolimab. CDR3: CASSYGGFSSGNTIYF. The CDR3 DNA is TGTGCCAGCAGTTACGGGGGGTTCAGCTCTGGAAACACCATATATTTT.